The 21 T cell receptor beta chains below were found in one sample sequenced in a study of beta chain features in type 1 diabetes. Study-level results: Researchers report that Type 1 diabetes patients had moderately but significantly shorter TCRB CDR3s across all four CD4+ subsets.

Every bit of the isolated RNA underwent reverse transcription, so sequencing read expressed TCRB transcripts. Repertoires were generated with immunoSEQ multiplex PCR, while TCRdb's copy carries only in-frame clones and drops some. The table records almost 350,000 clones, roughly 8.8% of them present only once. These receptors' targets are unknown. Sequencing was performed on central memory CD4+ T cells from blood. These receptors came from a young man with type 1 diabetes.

CDR3 loop: CASSFLQGGANEKLFF. CDR3 sequence (DNA): TGTGCCAGCAGCTTCCTCCAGGGAGGGGCTAATGAAAAACTGTTTTTT. The V call is TRBV7-2, the J call TRBJ1-4; D may be TRBD1 (5 bases). Germline lookup yields CDR1 SGHTA and CDR2 FQGNSA. The V gene lost 3 bases and the J gene lost 3 bases, with 14 bases spanning the gap. The CDR3 has 16 residues.

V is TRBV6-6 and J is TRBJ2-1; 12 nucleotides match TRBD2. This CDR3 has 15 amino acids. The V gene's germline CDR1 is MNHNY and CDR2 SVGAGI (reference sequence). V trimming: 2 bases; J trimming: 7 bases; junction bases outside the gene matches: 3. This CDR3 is CASSYLAGGQNEQFF. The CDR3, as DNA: TGTGCCAGCAGTTACCTAGCGGGGGGGCAGAATGAGCAGTTCTTC.

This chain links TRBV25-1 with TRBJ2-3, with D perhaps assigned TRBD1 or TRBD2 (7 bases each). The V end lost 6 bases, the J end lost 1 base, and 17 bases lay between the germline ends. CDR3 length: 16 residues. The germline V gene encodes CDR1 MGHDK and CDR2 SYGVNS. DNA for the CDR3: TGTGCCAGCAGCGGAAGGGAGGGGGCTCGCACAGATACGCAGTATTTT. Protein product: CASSGREGARTDTQYF.

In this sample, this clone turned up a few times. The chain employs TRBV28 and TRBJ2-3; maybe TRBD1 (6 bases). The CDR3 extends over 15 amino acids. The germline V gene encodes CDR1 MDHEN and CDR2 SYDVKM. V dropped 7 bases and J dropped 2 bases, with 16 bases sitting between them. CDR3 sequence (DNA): TGTGCCAGCATTCAACAGGGACCCTTCACAGATACGCAGTATTTT. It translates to CASIQQGPFTDTQYF.

DNA for the CDR3: TGTGCCAGCAGCTTTCTGACAGGGACATCGAGCTACACCTTC. Translating it yields CASSFLTGTSSYTF. The chain recombines TRBV7-8 with TRBJ1-2; 7 nucleotides match TRBD1. Trimming cost V 3 bases and J 9 bases; bases outside gene matches: 10. Germline assignment: CDR1 SGHVS and CDR2 FQNEAQ. The CDR3 sequence is 14 residues long.

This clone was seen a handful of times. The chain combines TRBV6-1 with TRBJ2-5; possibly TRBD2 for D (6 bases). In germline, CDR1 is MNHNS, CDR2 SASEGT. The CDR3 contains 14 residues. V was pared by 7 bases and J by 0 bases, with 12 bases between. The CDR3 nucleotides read TGTGCCAGCATGTCGGGGGTATACCAAGAGACCCAGTACTTC. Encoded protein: CASMSGVYQETQYF.

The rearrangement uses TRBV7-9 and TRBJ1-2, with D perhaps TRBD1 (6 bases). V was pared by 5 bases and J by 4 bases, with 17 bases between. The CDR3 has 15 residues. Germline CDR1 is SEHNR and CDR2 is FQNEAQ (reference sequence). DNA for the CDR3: TGTGCCAGCAGCCCAACAGGGACCAGGAGCTATGGCTACACCTTC. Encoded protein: CASSPTGTRSYGYTF.

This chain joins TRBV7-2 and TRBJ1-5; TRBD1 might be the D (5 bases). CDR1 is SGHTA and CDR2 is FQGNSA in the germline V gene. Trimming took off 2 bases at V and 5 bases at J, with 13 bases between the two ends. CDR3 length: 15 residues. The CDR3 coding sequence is TGTGCCAGCAGCTTAAATGGGGGAGGAGATCAGCCCCAGCATTTT. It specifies CASSLNGGGDQPQHF.

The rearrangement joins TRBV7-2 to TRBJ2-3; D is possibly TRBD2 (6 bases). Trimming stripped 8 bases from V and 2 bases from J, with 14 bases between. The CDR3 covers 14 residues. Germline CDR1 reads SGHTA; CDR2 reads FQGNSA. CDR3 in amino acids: CASARGSSTDTQYF. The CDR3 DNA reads TGTGCCAGCGCCCGGGGGTCCTCCACAGATACGCAGTATTTT.

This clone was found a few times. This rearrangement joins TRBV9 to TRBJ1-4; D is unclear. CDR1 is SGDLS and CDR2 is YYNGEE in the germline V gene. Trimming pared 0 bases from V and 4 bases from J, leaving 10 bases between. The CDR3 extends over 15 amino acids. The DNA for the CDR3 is TGTGCCAGCAGCGTAGGTGACCTTTATAATGAAAAACTGTTTTTT. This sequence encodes CASSVGDLYNEKLFF.

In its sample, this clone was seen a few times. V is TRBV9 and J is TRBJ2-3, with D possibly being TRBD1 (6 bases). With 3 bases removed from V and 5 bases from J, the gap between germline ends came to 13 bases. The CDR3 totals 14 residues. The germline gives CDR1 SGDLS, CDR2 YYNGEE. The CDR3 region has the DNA TGTGCCAGCAGCGCCCGAACAGGGATAGATACGCAGTATTTT. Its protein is CASSARTGIDTQYF.

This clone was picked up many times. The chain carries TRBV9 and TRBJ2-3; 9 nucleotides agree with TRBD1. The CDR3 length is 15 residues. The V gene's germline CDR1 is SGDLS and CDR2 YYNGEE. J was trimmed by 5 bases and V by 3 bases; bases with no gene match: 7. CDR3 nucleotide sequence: TGTGCCAGCAGCGCGCCGGGACAGGGTATAGATACGCAGTATTTT. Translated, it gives CASSAPGQGIDTQYF.

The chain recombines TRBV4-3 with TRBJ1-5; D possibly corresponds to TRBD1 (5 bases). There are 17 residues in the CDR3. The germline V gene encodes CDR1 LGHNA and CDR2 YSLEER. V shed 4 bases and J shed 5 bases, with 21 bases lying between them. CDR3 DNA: TGCGCCAGCAGCCCCGTGACAGTTAGGGGCCGATATCAGCCCCAGCATTTT. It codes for CASSPVTVRGRYQPQHF.

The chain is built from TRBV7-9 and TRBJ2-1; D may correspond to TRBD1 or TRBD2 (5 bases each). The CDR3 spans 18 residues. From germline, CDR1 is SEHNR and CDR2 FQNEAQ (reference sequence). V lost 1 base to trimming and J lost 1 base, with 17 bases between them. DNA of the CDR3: TGTGCCAGCAGCTTAGTTACGGGGCTATCGAGGTCCTACAATGAGCAGTTCTTC. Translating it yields CASSLVTGLSRSYNEQFF.

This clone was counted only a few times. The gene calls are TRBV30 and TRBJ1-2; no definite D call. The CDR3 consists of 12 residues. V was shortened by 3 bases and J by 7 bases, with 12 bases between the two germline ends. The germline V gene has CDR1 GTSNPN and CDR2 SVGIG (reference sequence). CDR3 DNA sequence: TGTGCCTGGAGCCCTACGATGAGTGGCTACACCTTC. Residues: CAWSPTMSGYTF.

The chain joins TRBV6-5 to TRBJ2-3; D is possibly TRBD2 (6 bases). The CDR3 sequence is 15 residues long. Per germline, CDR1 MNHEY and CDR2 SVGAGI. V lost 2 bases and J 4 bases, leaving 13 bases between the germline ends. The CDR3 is CASSYGAGPADTQYF. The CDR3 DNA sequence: TGTGCCAGCAGTTACGGTGCGGGGCCCGCAGATACGCAGTATTTT.

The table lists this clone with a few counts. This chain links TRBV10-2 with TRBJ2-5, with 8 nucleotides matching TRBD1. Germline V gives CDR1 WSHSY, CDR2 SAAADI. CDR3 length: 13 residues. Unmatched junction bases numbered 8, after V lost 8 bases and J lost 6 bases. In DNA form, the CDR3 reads TGCGCCAGCGGAGGACAGGGTGCCAAGACCCAGTACTTC. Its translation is CASGGQGAKTQYF.

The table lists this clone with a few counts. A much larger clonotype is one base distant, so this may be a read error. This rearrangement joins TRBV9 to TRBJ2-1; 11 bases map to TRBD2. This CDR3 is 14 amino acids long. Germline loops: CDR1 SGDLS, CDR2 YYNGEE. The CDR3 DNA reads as TGTGCCCGCAGCACTAGCGGGGGTCAGGGGGAGCAGTTCTTC. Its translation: CARSTSGGQGEQFF.

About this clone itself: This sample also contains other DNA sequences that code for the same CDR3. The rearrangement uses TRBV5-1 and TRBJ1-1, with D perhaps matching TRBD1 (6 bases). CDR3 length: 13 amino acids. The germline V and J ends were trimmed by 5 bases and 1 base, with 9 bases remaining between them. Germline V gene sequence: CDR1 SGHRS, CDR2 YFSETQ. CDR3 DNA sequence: TGCGCCAGCAGTCCGGGACAGAACACTGAAGCTTTCTTT. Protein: CASSPGQNTEAFF. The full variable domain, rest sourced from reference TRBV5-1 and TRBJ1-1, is KAGVTQTPRYLIKTRGQQVTLSCSPISGHRSVSWYQQTPGQGLQFLFEYFSETQRNKGNFPGRFSGRQFSNSRSEMNVSTLELGDSALYLCASSPGQNTEAFFGQGTRLTVV.

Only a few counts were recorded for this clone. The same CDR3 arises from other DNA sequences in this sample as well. The CDR3 region has the DNA TGCAGCGTTGAGGGAGAGATCCAAGAGACCCAGTACTTC. This encodes CSVEGEIQETQYF. The chain employs TRBV29-1 and TRBJ2-5; D possibly corresponds to TRBD2 (5 bases). V shed 3 bases and J shed 1 base, with 9 bases lying between them. Germline CDR1 and CDR2: SQVTM and ANQGSEA. The CDR3 totals 13 residues.

The CDR3, as DNA: TGTGCCAGCAGCTACGGGACTGCCGACGCGAACATTCAGTACTTC. It translates to CASSYGTADANIQYF. The V and J genes are TRBV7-8 and TRBJ2-4; tentatively, D is TRBD2 (6 bases). The CDR3 runs 15 residues. V lost 4 bases and J 7 bases, leaving 17 bases between the germline ends. The V gene's germline CDR1 is SGHVS and CDR2 FQNEAQ.